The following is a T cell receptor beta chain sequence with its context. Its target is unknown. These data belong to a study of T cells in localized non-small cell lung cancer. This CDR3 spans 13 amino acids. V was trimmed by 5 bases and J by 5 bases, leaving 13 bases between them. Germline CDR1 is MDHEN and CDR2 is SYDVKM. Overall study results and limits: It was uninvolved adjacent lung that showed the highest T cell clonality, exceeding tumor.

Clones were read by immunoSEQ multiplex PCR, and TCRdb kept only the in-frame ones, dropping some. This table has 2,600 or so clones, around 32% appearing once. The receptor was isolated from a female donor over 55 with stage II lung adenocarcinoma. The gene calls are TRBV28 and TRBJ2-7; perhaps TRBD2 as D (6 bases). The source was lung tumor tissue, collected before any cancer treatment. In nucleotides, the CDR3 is TGTGCCAGCAGTGGGGGAGGAATAGACGAGCAGTACGTC. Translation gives CASSGGGIDEQYV.